Here is one T cell receptor (beta chain) with its context. This entry belongs to a study of cytomegalovirus exposure and HLA in healthy donors. Germline lookup yields CDR1 MDHEN and CDR2 SYDVKM. Trimming shortened V by 6 bases and J by 3 bases, and 5 bases separated the two germline ends. The CDR3 consists of 11 residues. Primers: 60 Vbeta forward and 13 Jbeta reverse. This table comes from immunoSEQ multiplex PCR, and its TCRdb copy is limited to in-frame clones, with some not included. The data show around 250,000 clones, about nine tenths seen once. Specimen: PBMCs. The gene calls are TRBV28 and TRBJ1-2; D not certain. The TCR originated in a girl aged 2 to 10 in good health and CMV-seronegative. The CDR3 DNA follows: TGTGCCAGCAGCTTTTACTATGGCTACACCTTC. Amino acid sequence: CASSFYYGYTF.